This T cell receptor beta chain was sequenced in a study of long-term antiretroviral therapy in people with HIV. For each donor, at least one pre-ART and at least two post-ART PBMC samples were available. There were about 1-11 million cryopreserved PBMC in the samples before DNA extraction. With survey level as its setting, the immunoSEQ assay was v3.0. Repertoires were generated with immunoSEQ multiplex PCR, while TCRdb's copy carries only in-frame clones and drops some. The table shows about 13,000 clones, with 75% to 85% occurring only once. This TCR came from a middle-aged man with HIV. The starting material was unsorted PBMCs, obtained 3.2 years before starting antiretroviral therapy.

The CDR3 nucleotides read TGCGCCAGCAGCTTGGCCCGGGACAGGGGCACTGAAGCTTTCTTT. This translates into CASSLARDRGTEAFF. This chain links TRBV5-1 with TRBJ1-1; 10 bases map to TRBD1. Germline values: CDR1 SGHRS, CDR2 YFSETQ. V lost 0 bases, J lost 4 bases, and 3 bases stayed unmatched. The CDR3 totals 15 residues.